A single sample is the source of the 10 T cell receptor beta chains below, sequenced in a study of blood T cell repertoires in COVID-19 (dated by TCRdb to between 2020 and 2021). Library construction relied on the immunoSEQ multiplex PCR assay. Drawn from immuneACCESS, this table holds only the in-frame rearrangements with V and J called that TCRdb kept. Clones are partly lost; checked studies trace under half to an unresolved V gene and leave the rest unexplained. This sample lists around 390,000 clones; around 87% were detected once. The ten largest clonotypes hold roughly a tenth of the sample. Specimen: PBMCs or T cells enriched from blood (not recorded which). These receptors all come from a woman in her fifties or sixties who had recovered from COVID-19.

In this sample, this clone turned up a few times. The chain carries TRBV5-1 and TRBJ1-2; TRBD1 aligns across 9 bases. V lost 0 bases to trimming and J lost 10 bases; unmatched junction nucleotides: 4. This CDR3 is 13 amino acids long. Germline CDR1 SGHRS, CDR2 YFSETQ. Here the CDR3 reads CASSLGDRVVYTF. The CDR3 coding sequence is TGCGCCAGCAGCTTGGGGGACAGGGTGGTCTACACCTTC.

The chain links TRBV4-1 to TRBJ1-1; TRBD1 might be the D (6 bases). The V and J ends lost 3 bases and 7 bases respectively, with 12 bases between them. Germline CDR1 is MGHRA and CDR2 is YSYEKL. The CDR3 is 13 residues long. The chain's CDR3 is CASSHFPGHEAFF. Written as DNA, the CDR3 is TGCGCCAGCAGCCATTTCCCGGGACATGAAGCTTTCTTT.

The rearrangement links TRBV2 to TRBJ2-7; D is perhaps TRBD2 (5 bases). Germline values: CDR1 SNHLY, CDR2 FYNNEI. V lost 7 bases and J lost 7, with 20 bases in between. The length of the CDR3 is 14 residues. CDR3 protein: CASISLPLSGEQYF. The DNA of the CDR3 is TGTGCCAGCATAAGCCTCCCCCTATCGGGGGAGCAGTACTTC.

This chain connects TRBV6-6 to TRBJ1-1, with 7 nucleotides matching TRBD1. The CDR3 covers 11 residues. J lost 11 bases, V lost 5 bases, and 5 bases had no gene match. The germline V gene has CDR1 MNHNY and CDR2 SVGAGI (reference sequence). This chain's CDR3 is CASSQDRRAFF. For the CDR3, the DNA is TGTGCCAGCAGTCAGGACAGGCGGGCTTTCTTT.

The genes are TRBV3-1 (or the pseudogene TRBV3-2) and TRBJ1-2; no definite D call. Germline CDR1 LGHDT, CDR2 YNNKEL (reference sequence). The V gene lost 5 bases and the J gene lost 2 bases, with 12 bases spanning the gap. This CDR3 comprises 14 residues. In DNA form, the CDR3 reads TGTGCCAGCAGCGCATATGGAGGAAACTATGGCTACACCTTC. It translates to CASSAYGGNYGYTF.

The chain has TRBV16 and TRBJ1-6, with 8 bases matching TRBD1. The germline V gene encodes CDR1 KGHSY and CDR2 FQNENV. The junction had 7 bases not matched to a gene; V was cut back by 0 bases and J by 6 bases. The CDR3 sequence is 17 residues long. The CDR3 region is CASSQSPPGGLNSPLHF. Written as DNA, the CDR3 is TGTGCCAGCAGCCAATCGCCCCCAGGGGGCCTTAATTCACCCCTCCACTTT.

The chain is built from TRBV19 and TRBJ2-2, with TRBD1 as a possible D gene (5 bases). This CDR3 region has 12 residues. The germline V gene encodes CDR1 LNHDA and CDR2 SQIVND (reference sequence). The V end was cut by 4 bases, the J end by 6 bases, with 6 bases between. CDR3 bases: TGTGCCAGTAGTAACAGGCCCGGGGAGCTGTTTTTT. Protein sequence: CASSNRPGELFF.

This clone appeared a single time. The rearrangement uses TRBV20-1 and TRBJ2-1; D not resolved. The CDR3 sequence is 11 residues long. V was trimmed by 5 bases and J by 4 bases, leaving 6 bases between them. CDR1 is DFQATT and CDR2 is SNEGSKA in the germline V gene (reference sequence). CDR3 in DNA: TGCAGTGCTGCGCGTTACAATGAGCAGTTCTTC. It codes for CSAARYNEQFF.

The chain carries TRBV10-3 and TRBJ2-5; TRBD2 is a possible D gene (5 bases). Germline V gives CDR1 ENHRY, CDR2 SYGVKD. The CDR3 totals 15 residues. Trimming cost V 3 bases and J 3 bases, with 14 bases left between them. CDR3 DNA: TGTGCCATCAGTGATTCCCGGGGAAATAAAGAGACCCAGTACTTC. This sequence encodes CAISDSRGNKETQYF.

This clone was counted between two and nine times. The rearrangement joins TRBV30 to TRBJ1-3; D perhaps matches TRBD1 (6 bases). Germline loops: CDR1 GTSNPN, CDR2 SVGIG (reference sequence). Trimming cost V 5 bases and J 4 bases, with 15 bases left between them. The CDR3 consists of 14 residues. This CDR3 is CAWATGTVGNTIYF. The CDR3 nucleotides are TGTGCCTGGGCTACAGGGACGGTCGGAAACACCATATATTTT.